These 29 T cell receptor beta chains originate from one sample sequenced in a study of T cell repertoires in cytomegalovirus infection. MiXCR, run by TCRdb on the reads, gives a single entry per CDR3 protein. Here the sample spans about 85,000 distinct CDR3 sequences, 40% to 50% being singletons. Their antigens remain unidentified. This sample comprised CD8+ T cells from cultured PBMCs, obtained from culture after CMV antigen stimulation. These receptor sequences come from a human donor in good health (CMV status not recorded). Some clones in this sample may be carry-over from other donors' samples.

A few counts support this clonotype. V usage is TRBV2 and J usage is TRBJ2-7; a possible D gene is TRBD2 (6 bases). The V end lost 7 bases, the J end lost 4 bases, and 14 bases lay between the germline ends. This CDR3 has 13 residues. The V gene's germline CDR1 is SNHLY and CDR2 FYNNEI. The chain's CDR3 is CASTRDLVYEQYF. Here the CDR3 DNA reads TGTGCCAGCACCCGGGACTTAGTTTACGAGCAGTACTTC.

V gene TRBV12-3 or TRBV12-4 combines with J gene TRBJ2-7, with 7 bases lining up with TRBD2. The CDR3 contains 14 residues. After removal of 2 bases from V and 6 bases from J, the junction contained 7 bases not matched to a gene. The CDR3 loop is CASSLRGSGAEQYF. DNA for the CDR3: TGTGCCAGCAGTTTACGGGGAAGCGGGGCCGAGCAGTACTTC.

The CDR3 protein is CASQGPEAFF. The CDR3 region has the DNA TGTGCCAGTCAAGGACCTGAAGCTTTCTTT. The rearrangement joins TRBV2 to TRBJ1-1, with D hard to call. CDR1 is SNHLY, CDR2 FYNNEI, per germline. This CDR3 is built from 10 residues. Trimming left V 9 bases short and J 6 bases short, with 8 bases between.

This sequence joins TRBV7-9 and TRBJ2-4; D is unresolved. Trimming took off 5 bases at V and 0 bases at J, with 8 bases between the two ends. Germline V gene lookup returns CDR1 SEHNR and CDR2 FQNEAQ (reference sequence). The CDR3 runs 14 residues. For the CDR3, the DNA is TGTGCCAGCAGCCCTCGAGGAGCCAAAAACATTCAGTACTTC. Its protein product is CASSPRGAKNIQYF.

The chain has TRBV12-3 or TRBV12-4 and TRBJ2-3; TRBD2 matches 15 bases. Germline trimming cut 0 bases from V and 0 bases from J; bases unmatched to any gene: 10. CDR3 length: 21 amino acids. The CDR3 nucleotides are TGTGCCAGCAGTTTAGCGCGGACTAGCGGGGGGGCCTTAATGAGCACAGATACGCAGTATTTT. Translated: CASSLARTSGGALMSTDTQYF.

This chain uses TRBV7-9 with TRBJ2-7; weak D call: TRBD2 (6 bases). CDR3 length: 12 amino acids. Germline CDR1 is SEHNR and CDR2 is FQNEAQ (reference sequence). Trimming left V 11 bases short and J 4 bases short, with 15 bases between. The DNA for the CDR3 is TGTGCCGGCTCTAGCGAGCTGTACGAGCAGTACTTC. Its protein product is CAGSSELYEQYF.

CDR3 nucleotides: TGTGCCAGCAGTTTAGTGGGTAGCAATCAGCCCCAGCATTTT. Protein sequence: CASSLVGSNQPQHF. This chain links TRBV12-3 or TRBV12-4 with TRBJ1-5, with D unclear. The V and J ends lost 1 base and 0 bases respectively, with 4 bases between them. The CDR3 contains 14 residues.

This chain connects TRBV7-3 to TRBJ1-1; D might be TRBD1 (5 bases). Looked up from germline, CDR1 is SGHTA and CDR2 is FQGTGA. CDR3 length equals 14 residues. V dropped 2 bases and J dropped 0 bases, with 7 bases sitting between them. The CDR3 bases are TGTGCCAGCAGCTTAGGGGGGATGAACACTGAAGCTTTCTTT. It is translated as CASSLGGMNTEAFF.

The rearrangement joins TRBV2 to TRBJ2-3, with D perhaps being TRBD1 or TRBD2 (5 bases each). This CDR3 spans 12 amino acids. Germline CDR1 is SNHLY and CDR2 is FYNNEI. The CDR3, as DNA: TGTGCTAGGTGGGGGATGGAAGATACGCAGTATTTT. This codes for CARWGMEDTQYF.

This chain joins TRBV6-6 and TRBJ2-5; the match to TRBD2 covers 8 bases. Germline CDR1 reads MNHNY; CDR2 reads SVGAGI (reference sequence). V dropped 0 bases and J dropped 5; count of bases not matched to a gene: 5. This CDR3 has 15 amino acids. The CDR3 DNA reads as TGTGCCAGCAGTTACTCCAGCGGGAGTAAGGAGACCCAGTACTTC. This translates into CASSYSSGSKETQYF.

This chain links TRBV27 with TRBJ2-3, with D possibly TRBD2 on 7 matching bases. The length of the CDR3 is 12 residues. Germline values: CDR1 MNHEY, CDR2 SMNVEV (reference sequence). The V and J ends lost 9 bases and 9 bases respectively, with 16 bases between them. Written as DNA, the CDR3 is TGTGCCAGTTATCTTCGCGGGGGCACGCAGTATTTT. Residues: CASYLRGGTQYF.

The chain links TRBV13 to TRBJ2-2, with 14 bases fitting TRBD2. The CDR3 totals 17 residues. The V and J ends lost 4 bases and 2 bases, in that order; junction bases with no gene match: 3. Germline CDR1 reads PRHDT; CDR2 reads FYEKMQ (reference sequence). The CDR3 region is CASSSGLAGDNTGELFF. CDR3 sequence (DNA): TGTGCCAGCAGCTCGGGACTAGCGGGAGACAACACCGGGGAGCTGTTTTTT.

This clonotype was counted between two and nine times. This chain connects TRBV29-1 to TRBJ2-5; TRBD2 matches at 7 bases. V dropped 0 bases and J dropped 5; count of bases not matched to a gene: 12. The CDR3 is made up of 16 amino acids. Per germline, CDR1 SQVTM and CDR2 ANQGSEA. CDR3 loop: CSVEDLEGGYGETQYF. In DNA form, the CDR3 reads TGCAGCGTTGAAGATCTCGAGGGAGGGTACGGGGAGACCCAGTACTTC.

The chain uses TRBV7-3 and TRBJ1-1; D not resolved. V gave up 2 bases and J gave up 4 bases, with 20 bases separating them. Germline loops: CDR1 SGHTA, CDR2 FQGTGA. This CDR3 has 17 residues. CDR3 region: CASSLFAPRGGSTEAFF. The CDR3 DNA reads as TGTGCCAGCAGCTTATTCGCCCCCCGAGGTGGAAGCACTGAAGCTTTCTTT.

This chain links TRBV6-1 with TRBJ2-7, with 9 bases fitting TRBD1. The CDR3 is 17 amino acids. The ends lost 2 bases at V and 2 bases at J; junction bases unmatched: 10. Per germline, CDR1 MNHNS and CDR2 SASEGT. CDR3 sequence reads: CASSELVTDRGTYEQYF. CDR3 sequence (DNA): TGTGCCAGCAGTGAACTCGTGACGGACAGGGGAACCTACGAGCAGTACTTC.

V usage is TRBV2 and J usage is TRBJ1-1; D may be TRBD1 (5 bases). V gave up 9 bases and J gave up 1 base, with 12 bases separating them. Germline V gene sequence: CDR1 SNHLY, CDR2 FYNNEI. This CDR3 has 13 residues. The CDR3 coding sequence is TGTGCCAGACAGGAGCGCGAGAACACTGAAGCTTTCTTT. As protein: CARQERENTEAFF.

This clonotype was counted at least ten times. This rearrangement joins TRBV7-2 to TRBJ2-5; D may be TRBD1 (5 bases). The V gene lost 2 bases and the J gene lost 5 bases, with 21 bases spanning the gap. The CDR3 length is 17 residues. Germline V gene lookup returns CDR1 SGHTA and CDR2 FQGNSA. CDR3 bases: TGTGCCAGCAGCTTAAAAGAACGGTGGCAGGGCGTGGAGACCCAGTACTTC. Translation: CASSLKERWQGVETQYF. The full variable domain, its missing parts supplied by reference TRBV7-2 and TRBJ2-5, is GAGVSQSPSNKVTEKGKDVELRCDPISGHTALYWYRQSLGQGLEFLIYFQGNSAPDKSGLPSDRFSAERTGGSVSTLTIQRTQQEDSAVYLCASSLKERWQGVETQYFGPGTRLLVL.

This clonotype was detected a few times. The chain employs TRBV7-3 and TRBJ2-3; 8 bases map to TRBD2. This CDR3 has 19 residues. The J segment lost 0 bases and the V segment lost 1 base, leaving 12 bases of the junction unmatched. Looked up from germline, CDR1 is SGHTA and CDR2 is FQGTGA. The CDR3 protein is CASSLNGEGSGESTDTQYF. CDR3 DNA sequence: TGTGCCAGCAGCTTAAATGGTGAAGGTAGCGGGGAGAGCACAGATACGCAGTATTTT.

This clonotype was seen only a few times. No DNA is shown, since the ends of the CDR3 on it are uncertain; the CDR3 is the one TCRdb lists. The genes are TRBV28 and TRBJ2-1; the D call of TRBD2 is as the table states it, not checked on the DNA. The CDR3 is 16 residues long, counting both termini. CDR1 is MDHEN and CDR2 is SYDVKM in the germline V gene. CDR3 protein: CASSTSGLGNYNEQFF.

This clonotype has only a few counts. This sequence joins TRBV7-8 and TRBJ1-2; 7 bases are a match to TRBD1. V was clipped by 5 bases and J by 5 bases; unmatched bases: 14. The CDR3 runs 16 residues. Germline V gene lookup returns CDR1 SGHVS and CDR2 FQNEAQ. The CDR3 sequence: CASSRPRTGDPYGYTF. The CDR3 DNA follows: TGTGCCAGCAGCCGTCCCCGGACAGGCGACCCTTATGGCTACACCTTC.

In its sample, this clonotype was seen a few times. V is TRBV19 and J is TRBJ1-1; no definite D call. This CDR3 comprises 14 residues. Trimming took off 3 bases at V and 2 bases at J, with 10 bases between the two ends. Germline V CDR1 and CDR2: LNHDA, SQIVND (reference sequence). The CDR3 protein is CASSIQATNTEAFF. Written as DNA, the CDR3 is TGTGCCAGTAGTATTCAGGCAACCAACACTGAAGCTTTCTTT.

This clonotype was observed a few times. This CDR3 reads CASSLDRPIDNQPQHF. The CDR3 DNA sequence: TGTGCCAGCAGCTTAGACAGACCCATTGACAATCAGCCCCAGCATTTT. The chain recombines TRBV7-9 with TRBJ1-5; D is ambiguous. The germline gives CDR1 SEHNR, CDR2 FQNEAQ (reference sequence). This CDR3 has 16 amino acids. Deletions cut 1 base from V and 3 bases from J, with 13 bases between.

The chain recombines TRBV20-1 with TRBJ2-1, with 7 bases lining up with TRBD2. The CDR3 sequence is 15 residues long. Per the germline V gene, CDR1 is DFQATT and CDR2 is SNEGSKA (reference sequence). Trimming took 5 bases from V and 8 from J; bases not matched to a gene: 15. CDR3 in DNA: TGCAGTGCTGAGGGCAGCGGGGCTTATCTTGATGAGCAGTTCTTC. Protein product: CSAEGSGAYLDEQFF.

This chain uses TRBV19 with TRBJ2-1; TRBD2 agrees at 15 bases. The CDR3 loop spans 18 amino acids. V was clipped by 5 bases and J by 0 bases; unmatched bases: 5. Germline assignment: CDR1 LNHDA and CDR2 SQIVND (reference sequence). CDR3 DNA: TGTGCCAGTAGTTCCCGGACTAGCGGGAGGGCCTCCTACAATGAGCAGTTCTTC. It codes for CASSSRTSGRASYNEQFF. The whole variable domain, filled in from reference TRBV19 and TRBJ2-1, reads DGGITQSPKYLFRKEGQNVTLSCEQNLNHDAMYWYRQDPGQGLRLIYYSQIVNDFQKGDIAEGYSVSREKKESFPLTVTSAQKNPTAFYLCASSSRTSGRASYNEQFFGPGTRLTVL.

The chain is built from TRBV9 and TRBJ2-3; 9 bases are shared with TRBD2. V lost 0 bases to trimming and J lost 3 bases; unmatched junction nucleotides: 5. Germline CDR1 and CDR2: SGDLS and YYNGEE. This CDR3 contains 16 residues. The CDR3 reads CASSVGGGGGTDTQYF. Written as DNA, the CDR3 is TGTGCCAGCAGCGTAGGAGGCGGGGGGGGAACAGATACGCAGTATTTT.

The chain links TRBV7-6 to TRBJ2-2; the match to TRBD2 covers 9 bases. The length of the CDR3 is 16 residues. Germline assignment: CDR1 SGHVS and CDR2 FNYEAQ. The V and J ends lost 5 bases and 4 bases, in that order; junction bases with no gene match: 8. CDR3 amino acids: CASSGRSGGRTGELFF. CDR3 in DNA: TGTGCCAGCAGCGGCCGTAGCGGGGGTCGCACCGGGGAGCTGTTTTTT.

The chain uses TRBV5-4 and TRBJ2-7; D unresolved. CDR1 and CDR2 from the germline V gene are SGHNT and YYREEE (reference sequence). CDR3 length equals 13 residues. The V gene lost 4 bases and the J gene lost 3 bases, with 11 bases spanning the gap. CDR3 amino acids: CASSPRGDYEQYF. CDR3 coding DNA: TGTGCCAGCAGCCCCCGAGGCGACTACGAGCAGTACTTC. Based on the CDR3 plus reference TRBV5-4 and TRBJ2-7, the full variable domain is ETGVTQSPTHLIKTRGQQVTLRCSSQSGHNTVSWYQQALGQGPQFIFQYYREEENGRGNFPPRFSGLQFPNYSSELNVNALELDDSALYLCASSPRGDYEQYFGPGTRLTVT.

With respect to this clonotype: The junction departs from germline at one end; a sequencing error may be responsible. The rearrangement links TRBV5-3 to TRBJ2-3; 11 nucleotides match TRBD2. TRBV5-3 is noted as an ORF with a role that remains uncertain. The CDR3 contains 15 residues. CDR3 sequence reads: CASSSRTSGTDTQYF. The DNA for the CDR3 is TGTGCCAGCAGCTCCCGGACTAGCGGGACAGATACGCAGTATTTT.

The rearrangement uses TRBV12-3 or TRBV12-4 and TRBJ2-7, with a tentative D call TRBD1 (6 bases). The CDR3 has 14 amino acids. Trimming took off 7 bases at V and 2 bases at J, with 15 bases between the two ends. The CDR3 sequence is CASTPGDTTYEQYF. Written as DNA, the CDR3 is TGTGCCAGCACCCCCGGGGACACCACCTACGAGCAGTACTTC.